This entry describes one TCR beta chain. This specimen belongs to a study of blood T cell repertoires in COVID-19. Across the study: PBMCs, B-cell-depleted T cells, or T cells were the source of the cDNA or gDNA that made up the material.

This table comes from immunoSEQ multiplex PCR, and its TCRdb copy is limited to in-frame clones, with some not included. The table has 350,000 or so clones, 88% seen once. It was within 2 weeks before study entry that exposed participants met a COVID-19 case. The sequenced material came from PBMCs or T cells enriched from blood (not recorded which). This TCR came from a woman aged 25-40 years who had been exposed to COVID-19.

DNA for the CDR3: TGTGCCAGCAGTACTCTGACAGGGGTAAACTATGGCTACACCTTC. This sequence encodes CASSTLTGVNYGYTF. The genes are TRBV28 and TRBJ1-2; 8 bases agree with TRBD1. This CDR3 has 15 amino acids. Losses at the gene ends were 5 bases for V and 2 bases for J; bases not matched to a gene: 7. Germline V gives CDR1 MDHEN, CDR2 SYDVKM.